This entry lists 29 T cell receptor beta chains sequenced from one sample in a study of CD8+CD57+ T cells in acquired aplastic anemia. CD8+CD57+ cell expansion, shown by flow cytometry, had occurred in the patients selected for sequencing. Investigators profiled TCR beta VDJ and CDR3 from genomic DNA template. A single record per CDR3 protein comes from TCRdb applying MiXCR to the reads. This sample has about 240,000 distinct CDR3 sequences; 47% occur once, and the top ten carry 7% to 10%. Source material: sorted CD4+, CD8+, or CD8+CD57+ T cells (not recorded which) from PBMCs. The source of these receptors is a human donor with aplastic anemia.

V is TRBV7-9 and J is TRBJ1-6; 8 bases match TRBD1. Germline CDR1 and CDR2: SEHNR and FQNEAQ (reference sequence). There are 12 residues in the CDR3. J lost 15 bases, V lost 5 bases, and 6 bases had no gene match. The CDR3 spells CASSRDRLLLHF. Written as DNA, the CDR3 is TGTGCCAGCAGCAGGGACAGGTTGCTCCTCCACTTT.

This clonotype was detected only once. The chain couples TRBV9 to TRBJ1-2, with 7 positions matching TRBD1. The CDR3 is 13 residues long. Trimming took 3 bases from V and 6 from J; bases not matched to a gene: 5. Germline V gene lookup returns CDR1 SGDLS and CDR2 YYNGEE. The CDR3 loop is CASSGTGWDGYTF. The CDR3 DNA reads as TGTGCCAGCAGCGGGACAGGCTGGGATGGCTACACCTTC.

Comment on this clonotype: This likely traces to a read error, being one base from a far larger clone. The V and J genes are TRBV10-3 and TRBJ2-1; no definite D call. Per germline, CDR1 ENHRY and CDR2 SYGVKD. The CDR3 sequence is 11 residues long. Trimming cost V 2 bases and J 6 bases, with 2 bases left between them. The DNA for the CDR3 is TGTGCCATCAGTGAGGGCAATGAGCAGTTCTTC. Protein product: CAISEGNEQFF.

A note on this clonotype: Given a much more abundant clone one base away, this may be a read error. The V gene is TRBV30, the J gene TRBJ2-7, with D unresolved. Germline V gene data show CDR1 as GTSNPN and CDR2 as SVGIG (reference sequence). Trimming removed 3 bases at V and 6 bases at J, with 9 bases between. This CDR3 has 11 residues. The CDR3 loop reads CAWRGTFEQYF. In nucleotides, the CDR3 is TGTGCCTGGAGGGGAACCTTCGAGCAGTACTTC.

The J gene is TRBJ2-5, the V gene TRBV7-2; D is unresolved. Germline CDR1 SGHTA, CDR2 FQGNSA. Trimming took 2 bases from V and 5 from J, leaving 6 bases between them. The CDR3 totals 12 residues. CDR3 sequence reads: CASSLRMETQYF. DNA for the CDR3: TGTGCCAGCAGCTTAAGGATGGAGACCCAGTACTTC.

Remarks on this clonotype: No conserved phenylalanine or tryptophan is present at the end of the CDR3, so a read error is the likely explanation. In DNA, the CDR3 is TGTGCCTGGAGTGGAGCGGGAGGGCCCTGGGGCACAGATACGCAGTATCTT. Its translation: CAWSGAGGPWGTDTQYL. The J gene is TRBJ2-3, the V gene TRBV30; TRBD2 agrees at 10 bases. The length of the CDR3 is 17 residues. The trim removed 1 base at V and 1 base at J, leaving 8 bases unmatched. Germline V gives CDR1 GTSNPN, CDR2 SVGIG (reference sequence).

This clonotype was seen a single time. The CDR3 ends on some other residue instead of the conserved phenylalanine or tryptophan, so this is likely a read error. The chain combines TRBV25-1 with TRBJ1-3; D is uncertain. Germline V gives CDR1 MGHDK, CDR2 SYGVNS. CDR3 length equals 15 residues. V was shortened by 4 bases and J by 2 bases, with 12 bases between the two germline ends. The CDR3 reads CASSAGRSPGNTIYL. In nucleotides, the CDR3 is TGTGCCAGCAGTGCAGGCCGAAGTCCTGGAAACACCATATATCTT.

This sequence joins TRBV19 and TRBJ2-5; 7 bases align to TRBD2. From germline, CDR1 is LNHDA and CDR2 SQIVND (reference sequence). This CDR3 spans 16 amino acids. V shed 4 bases, J shed 4 bases, and the junction held 12 bases outside the gene matches. CDR3 coding DNA: TGTGCCAGTAGTACGACCTTTACTAGCGCCACAGAGACCCAGTACTTC. This codes for CASSTTFTSATETQYF.

This chain joins TRBV9 and TRBJ1-2; D uncertain. Per the germline V gene, CDR1 is SGDLS and CDR2 is YYNGEE. V was pared by 0 bases and J by 4 bases, with 10 bases between. CDR3 length: 14 amino acids. DNA for the CDR3: TGTGCCAGCAGCGTAGGTTCCGGGTCCTATGGCTACACCTTC. Encoded protein: CASSVGSGSYGYTF.

The chain is built from TRBV11-2 and TRBJ2-7, with 8 bases lining up with TRBD1. The germline gives CDR1 SGHAT, CDR2 FQNNGV. The CDR3 contains 16 residues. V gave up 5 bases and J gave up 3 bases; unmatched junction bases: 12. This CDR3 is CASSTKGTGLDYEQYF. The CDR3 coding sequence is TGTGCCAGCAGCACAAAAGGGACAGGACTTGACTACGAGCAGTACTTC.

The chain has TRBV7-9 and TRBJ2-7; 8 bases align to TRBD2. Germline V gene data show CDR1 as SEHNR and CDR2 as FQNEAQ (reference sequence). The CDR3 spans 17 residues. Trimming cost V 5 bases and J 6 bases; bases outside gene matches: 18. The CDR3 protein is CASSRASGGTVRGEQYF. CDR3 bases: TGTGCCAGCAGCCGTGCATCGGGGGGGACTGTGAGGGGCGAGCAGTACTTC.

This clonotype was detected ten times or more. The V call is TRBV7-3, the J call TRBJ2-1; the match to TRBD2 covers 7 bases. There are 14 residues in the CDR3. Trimming at V came to 1 base and at J to 7 bases, leaving 4 bases not matched to a gene. Germline CDR1 reads SGHTA; CDR2 reads FQGTGA. CDR3 nucleotide sequence: TGTGCCAGCAGCTTAAATGGGGGGGGGAATGAGCAGTTCTTC. Translation: CASSLNGGGNEQFF.

The rearrangement joins TRBV2 to TRBJ1-6, with D perhaps TRBD1 (5 bases). Per the germline V gene, CDR1 is SNHLY and CDR2 is FYNNEI. The CDR3 runs 14 residues. Trimming stripped 7 bases from V and 10 bases from J, with 17 bases between. Written as DNA, the CDR3 is TGTGCCAGCATGCGGGACGCCCGTAGGTCACCCCTCCACTTT. This gives the protein CASMRDARRSPLHF.

At least ten counts were recorded for this clonotype. V usage is TRBV7-8 and J usage is TRBJ1-5, with D perhaps matching TRBD1 (6 bases). V was trimmed by 6 bases and J by 2 bases, leaving 17 bases between them. Germline CDR1 and CDR2: SGHVS and FQNEAQ. The CDR3 is made up of 16 amino acids. The CDR3 protein is CASRPKGAGGNQPQHF. CDR3 sequence (DNA): TGTGCCAGCAGGCCCAAAGGGGCAGGGGGCAATCAGCCCCAGCATTTT. The complete variable domain, with remaining parts taken from reference TRBV7-8 and TRBJ1-5, reads GAGVSQSPRYKVAKRGQDVALRCDPISGHVSLFWYQQALGQGPEFLTYFQNEAQLDKSGLPSDRFFAERPEGSVSTLKIQRTQQEDSAVYLCASRPKGAGGNQPQHFGDGTRLSIL.

Concerning this clonotype: This may be a read error, as it is one base from a much larger clone. The chain uses TRBV7-9 and TRBJ1-1; D remains ambiguous. Germline assignment: CDR1 SEHNR and CDR2 FQNEAQ (reference sequence). CDR3 length: 14 residues. The CDR3 nucleotides read TGCGCCAGCAGCCAAGGCACCCTGTACACTGAAGCTTTCTTT. As protein: CASSQGTLYTEAFF.

The chain links TRBV2 to TRBJ1-2, with TRBD1 as a possible D gene (5 bases). Per the germline V gene, CDR1 is SNHLY and CDR2 is FYNNEI. Trimming took 6 bases from V and 0 from J, leaving 14 bases between them. This CDR3 comprises 15 residues. In DNA form, the CDR3 reads TGTGCCAGCAGGGCAGGGTGGCAGTCTAACTATGGCTACACCTTC. Translation: CASRAGWQSNYGYTF.

This clonotype has more than one count but fewer than ten. The chain employs TRBV6-6 and TRBJ2-1; 8 bases are a match to TRBD2. The germline V gene has CDR1 MNHNY and CDR2 SVGAGI (reference sequence). V gave up 1 base and J gave up 5 bases; unmatched junction bases: 10. The CDR3 spans 17 residues. As DNA, the CDR3 is TGTGCCAGCAGTTACTGGGGAAGCGGGAGATTAGACAATGAGCAGTTCTTC. This sequence encodes CASSYWGSGRLDNEQFF.

The genes are TRBV7-2 and TRBJ2-3; TRBD2 aligns across 7 bases. This CDR3 is 14 amino acids long. Germline CDR1 SGHTA, CDR2 FQGNSA. V gave up 3 bases and J gave up 4 bases; unmatched junction bases: 4. The CDR3 DNA reads as TGTGCCAGCAGCTTGTCGGGGGGTTCAGATACGCAGTATTTT. Protein: CASSLSGGSDTQYF.

This clonotype was counted at least ten times. V is TRBV2 and J is TRBJ1-5; 12 bases align to TRBD1. The CDR3 contains 15 residues. The germline V gene encodes CDR1 SNHLY and CDR2 FYNNEI. V trimming: 4 bases; J trimming: 5 bases; junction bases outside the gene matches: 3. In nucleotides, the CDR3 is TGTGCCAGCAGTGGGGGACAGGGGGCAGATCAGCCCCAGCATTTT. This sequence encodes CASSGGQGADQPQHF.

This rearrangement joins TRBV20-1 to TRBJ2-7; 9 bases are a match to TRBD2. The CDR3 runs 15 residues. CDR1 is DFQATT and CDR2 is SNEGSKA in the germline V gene (reference sequence). V gave up 0 bases and J gave up 3 bases; unmatched junction bases: 6. The CDR3 protein is CSARELAGRFYEQYF. The CDR3 DNA reads as TGCAGTGCTAGAGAGCTAGCGGGGAGGTTCTACGAGCAGTACTTC.

Remarks on this clonotype: A much larger clone differs by one base, so this may be a read error. The chain joins TRBV7-9 to TRBJ2-6; tentative D call: TRBD1 (5 bases). Germline V gene lookup returns CDR1 SEHNR and CDR2 FQNEAQ (reference sequence). The CDR3 sequence is 17 residues long. In DNA form, the CDR3 reads TGTGCCAGCAGCCCCCGGGCCCTAGGCTCTGGGGCCAACGTCCAGACTTTC. Amino acids: CASSPRALGSGANVQTF.

This clonotype was detected once. A single base separates this from a much larger clone, so it may be a read error. The rearrangement links TRBV7-3 to TRBJ2-7; D tentatively fits TRBD1 or TRBD2 (5 bases each). CDR1 is SGHTA and CDR2 is FQGTGA in the germline V gene. Trimming stripped 5 bases from V and 7 bases from J, with 24 bases between. CDR3 length: 16 residues. CDR3 sequence: CASSPSGRQPYNEQYF. Written as DNA, the CDR3 is TGTGCCAGCAGCCCTTCGGGGCGGCAACCCTACAATGAGCAGTACTTC.

Only a few counts were recorded for this clonotype. A clone one base away is much larger, so this may be a read error. The V call is TRBV20-1, the J call TRBJ1-2, with D possibly matching TRBD1 (5 bases). This CDR3 is built from 13 residues. Germline assignment: CDR1 DFQATT and CDR2 SNEGSKA (reference sequence). The CDR3 bases are TGCAATGCTAGAGATGGGGGGACGGGCGGCTACACCTTC. It yields the protein CNARDGGTGGYTF.

Note on this clonotype: Since a much larger clone is just one base distant, this may be a read error. This rearrangement joins TRBV19 to TRBJ2-5; 10 bases map to TRBD2. The CDR3 spans 16 residues. Per the germline V gene, CDR1 is LNHDA and CDR2 is SQIVND (reference sequence). CDR3 region: CASSILASGGKEAQYF. The CDR3 coding sequence is TGTGCCAGTAGTATCTTGGCTAGCGGGGGAAAAGAGGCCCAGTACTTC.

The chain links TRBV7-2 to TRBJ2-5; 9 bases line up with TRBD2. This CDR3 has 18 residues. The V and J ends lost 5 bases and 5 bases, in that order; junction bases with no gene match: 18. Germline CDR1 is SGHTA and CDR2 is FQGNSA. The CDR3 sequence is CASSTWSGTSSVGETQYF. The CDR3 DNA sequence: TGTGCCAGCAGCACCTGGTCGGGGACTAGCAGTGTTGGGGAGACCCAGTACTTC. The full variable domain, completed using reference TRBV7-2 and TRBJ2-5, is GAGVSQSPSNKVTEKGKDVELRCDPISGHTALYWYRQSLGQGLEFLIYFQGNSAPDKSGLPSDRFSAERTGGSVSTLTIQRTQQEDSAVYLCASSTWSGTSSVGETQYFGPGTRLLVL.

This chain connects TRBV18 to TRBJ1-5; tentative D call: TRBD1 (6 bases). CDR1 is KGHSH, CDR2 LQKENI, per germline. CDR3 size: 12 residues. Between the trimmed V and J ends, which lost 3 bases and 13 bases, there was a span of 13 bases. The CDR3 protein is CASSPDRDKQHF. The DNA of the CDR3 is TGTGCCAGCTCACCCGACCGGGACAAGCAGCATTTT.

The chain links TRBV9 to TRBJ1-3; D not certain. Trimming left V 3 bases short and J 7 bases short, with 14 bases between. Germline V gives CDR1 SGDLS, CDR2 YYNGEE. This CDR3 has 14 residues. CDR3 loop: CASSGSIGGNTIYF. DNA for the CDR3: TGTGCCAGCAGCGGCTCCATCGGCGGGAACACCATATATTTT.

This clonotype was seen repeatedly, ten times or more. The chain is built from TRBV7-9 and TRBJ1-2, with D hard to call. This CDR3 spans 12 amino acids. Germline assignment: CDR1 SEHNR and CDR2 FQNEAQ (reference sequence). The V gene lost 6 bases and the J gene lost 8 bases, with 13 bases spanning the gap. The CDR3 sequence is CASRKIDRGYTF. DNA of the CDR3: TGTGCCAGCAGGAAAATAGATAGGGGCTACACCTTC.

A few counts support this clonotype. In nucleotides, the CDR3 is TGTGCCAGCAGCTTGGGCGGGGGTGTCTATGGCTACACCTTC. Translated: CASSLGGGVYGYTF. The chain uses TRBV7-2 and TRBJ1-2; possibly TRBD1 for D (5 bases). The CDR3 sequence is 14 residues long. Germline CDR1 SGHTA, CDR2 FQGNSA. Trimming left V 3 bases short and J 4 bases short, with 12 bases between.